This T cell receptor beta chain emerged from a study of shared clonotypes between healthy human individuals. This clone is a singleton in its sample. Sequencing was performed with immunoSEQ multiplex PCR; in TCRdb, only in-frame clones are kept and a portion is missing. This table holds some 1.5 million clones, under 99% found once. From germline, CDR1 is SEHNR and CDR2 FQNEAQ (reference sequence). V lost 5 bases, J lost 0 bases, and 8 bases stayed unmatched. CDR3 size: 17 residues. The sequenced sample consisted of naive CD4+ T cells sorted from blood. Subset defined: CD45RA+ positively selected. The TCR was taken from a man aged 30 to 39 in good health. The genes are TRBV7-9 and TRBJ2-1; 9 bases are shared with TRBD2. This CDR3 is CASSPLSGRGSYNEQFF. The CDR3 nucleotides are TGTGCCAGCAGCCCCCTTAGCGGGAGAGGCTCCTACAATGAGCAGTTCTTC.